This T cell receptor beta chain originates from a study of cytomegalovirus exposure and HLA in healthy donors. The V end lost 7 bases, the J end lost 0 bases, and 9 bases lay between the germline ends. CDR1 and CDR2 (germline): SEHNR, FQNEAQ (reference sequence). The CDR3 sequence is 13 residues long. Both 60 Vbeta primers and 13 Jbeta primers went into the PCR. Some clones are missing from TCRdb's copy, which holds only in-frame ones; the method was immunoSEQ multiplex PCR. Counted here are about 130,000 clones, over 75% occurring once; the ten biggest clones make up 5.3%. This clone is a singleton in its sample. As yet, its antigen is unknown. Study results and limitations: Most TCR beta V segments were productive about 90% or about 30% of the time in an earlier analysis. Later on, a genetic analysis was performed. It linked a missense variant in DCLRE1C with V- and J-gene trimming of TCR beta.

The V and J genes are TRBV7-9 and TRBJ1-1, with D unresolved. The source material was PBMCs. This TCR was sampled from a man aged 30-40 years in good health and CMV-seronegative. The CDR3 loop is CASTPGMNTEAFF. The DNA for the CDR3 is TGTGCCAGCACCCCAGGTATGAACACTGAAGCTTTCTTT.